The 28 T cell receptor beta chains below were found in one sample sequenced in a study of T cells in severe cutaneous drug reactions. The donors had carbamazepine-induced Stevens-Johnson syndrome or toxic epidermal necrolysis. TCR subtype-specific primers in iRepertoire multiplex PCR prepared libraries for bulk and single-cell sequencing. Using the multiplex PCR reads, TCRdb records one entry per CDR3 protein without DNA. This repertoire includes more than 20,000 distinct CDR3 sequences. Sequencing used PBMCs. The receptor set was obtained from a human donor with toxic epidermal necrolysis, a severe cutaneous drug reaction.

The chain's CDR3 is CASSIPGQGMADTQYF. The genes are TRBV7-2 and TRBJ2-3; TCRdb outputs TRBD1, but without DNA this stays unchecked. The CDR3 length is 16 residues. Germline-derived CDR1 and CDR2 are SGHTA and FQGNSA.

The V gene is TRBV6-6, the J gene TRBJ1-2; the TRBD1 assignment by TCRdb is unverifiable without DNA. The germline V gene encodes CDR1 MNHNY and CDR2 SVGAGI (reference sequence). The CDR3 runs to 15 residues. This CDR3 is CASSYTSVTDYGYTF.

This chain's CDR3 is CATQGYNEQFF. This chain links TRBV24-1 with TRBJ2-1; TCRdb indicates TRBD1, and absent DNA this call remains unverified. This CDR3 region has 11 residues. Germline V gene lookup returns CDR1 KGHDR and CDR2 SFDVKD.

CDR3 protein: CASSRTSGYEQYF. The chain is built from TRBV7-9 and TRBJ2-7; TCRdb returns TRBD2, unconfirmable since there is no DNA. The CDR3 has 13 amino acids. Germline V gives CDR1 SEHNR, CDR2 FQNEAQ (reference sequence).

The V gene is TRBV29-1, the J gene TRBJ2-5; TCRdb's D gene call, TRBD1, goes unchecked for lack of DNA. CDR1 and CDR2 (germline): SQVTM, ANQGSEA. The CDR3 has 14 amino acids. The CDR3 here is CSVSSTTKGETQYF. Full variable domain (remainder filled in from reference TRBV29-1 and TRBJ2-5): SAVISQKPSRDICQRGTSLTIQCQVDSQVTMMFWYRQQPGQSLTLIATANQGSEATYESGFVIDKFPISRPNLTFSTLTVSNMSPEDSSIYLCSVSSTTKGETQYFGPGTRLLVL.

The chain uses TRBV7-9 and TRBJ2-3. The CDR3 spans 11 residues. CDR1 is SEHNR and CDR2 is FQNEAQ in the germline V gene (reference sequence). CDR3 sequence reads: CASSYTDTQYF.

J is TRBJ1-2 and V is TRBV27; TCRdb proposes TRBD1, but this gene call is untestable without DNA. The germline V gene encodes CDR1 MNHEY and CDR2 SMNVEV (reference sequence). CDR3 size: 12 residues. The CDR3 reads CASRRTGDGYTF.

V and J are TRBV3-1 and TRBJ2-1; TCRdb gives TRBD2 as the D gene, but with no DNA this cannot be confirmed. The germline CDR1 and CDR2 sequences are LGHDT and YNNKEL (reference sequence). The CDR3 covers 16 residues. The CDR3 reads CASSQVAGGGYNEQFF.

CDR3 in amino acids: CASSLEASGRGYEQYF. This chain connects TRBV11-2 to TRBJ2-7; TCRdb selects TRBD2, and the lack of DNA leaves this call unchecked. The length of the CDR3 is 16 residues. In germline, CDR1 is SGHAT, CDR2 FQNNGV.

This chain uses TRBV25-1 with TRBJ1-1. CDR3 length equals 14 residues. CDR1 and CDR2 from the germline V gene are MGHDK and SYGVNS. The CDR3 sequence: CASSAIFGNTEAFF.

Frequency places this clonotype as medium-sized. The rearrangement links TRBV2 to TRBJ1-1. The CDR3 runs 13 residues. Germline CDR1 and CDR2: SNHLY and FYNNEI. CDR3 loop: CASSAPVNTEAFF.

This chain connects TRBV25-1 to TRBJ2-7; there is no DNA to check the TCRdb D call of TRBD1. The CDR3 has 14 residues. In germline, CDR1 is MGHDK, CDR2 SYGVNS. CDR3 in amino acids: CASSVGGYPYEQYF.

This chain links TRBV19 with TRBJ1-6; TCRdb calls TRBD1, which cannot be checked without DNA. This CDR3 region has 15 residues. CDR1 is LNHDA and CDR2 is SQIVND in the germline V gene (reference sequence). This CDR3 is CASRTGTDYNSPLHF.

CDR3: CATSGSQDTQYF. The J gene is TRBJ2-3, the V gene TRBV10-3; lacking DNA, the TRBD2 call made by TCRdb goes unchecked. The germline CDR1 and CDR2 sequences are ENHRY and SYGVKD. The CDR3 runs 12 residues.

The chain uses TRBV13 and TRBJ2-7. This CDR3 region has 13 residues. CDR1 is PRHDT and CDR2 is FYEKMQ in the germline V gene (reference sequence). CDR3 region: CASSFQLSYEQYF. The complete variable domain, with remaining parts taken from reference TRBV13 and TRBJ2-7, reads AAGVIQSPRHLIKEKRETATLKCYPIPRHDTVYWYQQGPGQDPQFLISFYEKMQSDKGSIPDRFSAQQFSDYHSELNMSSLELGDSALYFCASSFQLSYEQYFGPGTRLTVT.

The chain has TRBV28 and TRBJ2-5. In germline, CDR1 is MDHEN, CDR2 SYDVKM. The CDR3 has 11 residues. The chain's CDR3 is CASSTAKTQYF.

This clonotype is classed as medium-sized by frequency. This chain uses TRBV29-1 with TRBJ1-5. The CDR3 length is 13 residues. In germline, CDR1 is SQVTM, CDR2 ANQGSEA. CDR3 sequence reads: CSVVADSNQPQHF.

The CDR3: CASSFARGEQPQHF. The chain is built from TRBV28 and TRBJ1-5; TCRdb proposes TRBD1, but this gene call is untestable without DNA. This CDR3 is 14 amino acids long. Germline assignment: CDR1 MDHEN and CDR2 SYDVKM. Complete variable domain (other parts from reference TRBV28 and TRBJ1-5): DVKVTQSSRYLVKRTGEKVFLECVQDMDHENMFWYRQDPGLGLRLIYFSYDVKMKEKGDIPEGYSVSREKKERFSLILESASTNQTSMYLCASSFARGEQPQHFGDGTRLSIL.

This chain connects TRBV12-3 or TRBV12-4 to TRBJ2-5. The CDR3 extends over 13 amino acids. The CDR3: CASSSDYQETQYF.

V is TRBV5-1 and J is TRBJ1-2. The CDR3 length is 15 residues. Germline values: CDR1 SGHRS, CDR2 YFSETQ. The CDR3: CASSLAGRSNYGYTF.

The V call is TRBV12-3 or TRBV12-4, the J call TRBJ1-5; with no DNA, the TCRdb D assignment of TRBD1 cannot be verified. CDR3 size: 17 residues. The CDR3: CASSRDGGRPPFGPQHF.

The CDR3 sequence: CASSLLGPYEQYF. V is TRBV5-1 and J is TRBJ2-7; the TCRdb call, TRBD1, lacks DNA for checking. Germline CDR1 reads SGHRS; CDR2 reads YFSETQ. The CDR3 extends over 13 amino acids.

This rearrangement joins TRBV3-1 to TRBJ2-1; TCRdb picks TRBD2, but there is no DNA to check that call. CDR3 length equals 14 residues. Germline V gene data show CDR1 as LGHDT and CDR2 as YNNKEL (reference sequence). The CDR3 region is CASTTSGSIYEQFF.

The chain is built from TRBV3-1 and TRBJ1-2. The CDR3 is 12 residues long. Germline-derived CDR1 and CDR2 are LGHDT and YNNKEL (reference sequence). The CDR3 reads CASRSEVWGYTF.

The chain uses TRBV29-1 and TRBJ2-3. The length of the CDR3 is 12 residues. Germline assignment: CDR1 SQVTM and CDR2 ANQGSEA. The CDR3: CSVEFGTDTQYF.

This chain uses TRBV29-1 with TRBJ2-3. The CDR3 loop spans 13 amino acids. Germline CDR1 SQVTM, CDR2 ANQGSEA. CDR3 sequence reads: CSVVSFSTDTQYF.

The V and J genes are TRBV4-1 and TRBJ2-1; the D gene TCRdb calls, TRBD2, cannot be checked with no DNA. The CDR3 runs 17 residues. Germline CDR1 MGHRA, CDR2 YSYEKL. CDR3 sequence reads: CASSQRDLADLGYEQFF.

This sequence joins TRBV7-6 and TRBJ2-2; TCRdb proposes TRBD2, but this gene call is untestable without DNA. This CDR3 spans 17 amino acids. Germline-derived CDR1 and CDR2 are SGHVS and FNYEAQ. CDR3: CASRHLTADSNTGELFF.